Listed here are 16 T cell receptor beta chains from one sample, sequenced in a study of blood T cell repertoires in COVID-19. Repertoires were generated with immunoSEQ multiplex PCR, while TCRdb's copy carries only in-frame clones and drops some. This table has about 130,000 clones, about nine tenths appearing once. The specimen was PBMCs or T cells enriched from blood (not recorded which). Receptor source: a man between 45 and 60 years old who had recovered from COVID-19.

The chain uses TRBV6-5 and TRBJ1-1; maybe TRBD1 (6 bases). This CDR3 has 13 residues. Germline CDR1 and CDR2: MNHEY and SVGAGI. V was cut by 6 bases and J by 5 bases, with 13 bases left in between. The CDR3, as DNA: TGTGCCAGCAGACGGGGGGCAGGAACTGAAGCTTTCTTT. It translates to CASRRGAGTEAFF.

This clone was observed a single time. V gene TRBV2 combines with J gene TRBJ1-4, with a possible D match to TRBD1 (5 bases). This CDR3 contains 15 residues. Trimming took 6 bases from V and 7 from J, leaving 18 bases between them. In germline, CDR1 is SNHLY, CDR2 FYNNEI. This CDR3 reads CASSGRGTAVEKLFF. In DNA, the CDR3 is TGTGCCAGCAGCGGCCGCGGGACGGCGGTTGAAAAACTGTTTTTT.

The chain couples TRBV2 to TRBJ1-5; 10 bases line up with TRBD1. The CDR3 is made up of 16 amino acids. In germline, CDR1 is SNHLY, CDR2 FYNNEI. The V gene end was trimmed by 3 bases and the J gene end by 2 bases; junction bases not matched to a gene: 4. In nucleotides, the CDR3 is TGTGCCAGCAGTGACTGGGGGACAGGGGGCAATCAGCCCCAGCATTTT. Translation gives CASSDWGTGGNQPQHF.

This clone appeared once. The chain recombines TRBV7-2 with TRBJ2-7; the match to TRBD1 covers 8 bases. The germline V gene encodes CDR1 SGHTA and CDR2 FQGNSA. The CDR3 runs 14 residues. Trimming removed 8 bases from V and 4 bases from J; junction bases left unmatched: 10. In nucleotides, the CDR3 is TGTGCCAGCGGCAGGGGGCAGGGGGCTTACGAGCAGTACTTC. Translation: CASGRGQGAYEQYF. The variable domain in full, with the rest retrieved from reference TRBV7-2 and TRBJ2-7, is GAGVSQSPSNKVTEKGKDVELRCDPISGHTALYWYRQSLGQGLEFLIYFQGNSAPDKSGLPSDRFSAERTGGSVSTLTIQRTQQEDSAVYLCASGRGQGAYEQYFGPGTRLTVT.

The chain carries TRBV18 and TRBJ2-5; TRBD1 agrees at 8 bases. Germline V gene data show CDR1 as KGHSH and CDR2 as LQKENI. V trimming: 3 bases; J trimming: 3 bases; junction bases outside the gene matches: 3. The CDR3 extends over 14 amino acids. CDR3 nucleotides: TGTGCCAGCTCACCTAGGACAGGGAAAGAGACCCAGTACTTC. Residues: CASSPRTGKETQYF.

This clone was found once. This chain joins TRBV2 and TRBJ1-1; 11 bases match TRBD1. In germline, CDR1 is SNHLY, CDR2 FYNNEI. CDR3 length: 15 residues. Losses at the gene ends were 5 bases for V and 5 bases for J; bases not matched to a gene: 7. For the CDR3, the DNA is TGTGCCAGCAGTAGGGACAGGGGGATCGGGACTGAAGCTTTCTTT. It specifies CASSRDRGIGTEAFF.

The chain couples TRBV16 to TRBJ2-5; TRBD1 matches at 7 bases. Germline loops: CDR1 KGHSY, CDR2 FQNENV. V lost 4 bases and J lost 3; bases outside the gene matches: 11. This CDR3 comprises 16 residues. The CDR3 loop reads CASSREKTGTEETQYF. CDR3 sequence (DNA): TGTGCCAGCAGCCGAGAAAAGACCGGGACAGAAGAGACCCAGTACTTC.

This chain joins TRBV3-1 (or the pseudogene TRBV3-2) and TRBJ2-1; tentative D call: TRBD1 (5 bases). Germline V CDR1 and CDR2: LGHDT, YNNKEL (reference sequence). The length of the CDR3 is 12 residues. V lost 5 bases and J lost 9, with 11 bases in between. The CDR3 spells CASSSLGREQFF. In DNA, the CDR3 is TGTGCCAGCAGCTCTTTGGGGCGTGAGCAGTTCTTC.

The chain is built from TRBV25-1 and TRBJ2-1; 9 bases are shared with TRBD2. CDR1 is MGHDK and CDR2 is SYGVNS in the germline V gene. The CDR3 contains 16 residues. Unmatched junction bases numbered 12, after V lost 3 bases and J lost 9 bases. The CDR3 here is CASSDSVSGRSPEQFF. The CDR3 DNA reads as TGTGCCAGCAGTGACAGTGTTAGCGGGAGATCCCCTGAGCAGTTCTTC.

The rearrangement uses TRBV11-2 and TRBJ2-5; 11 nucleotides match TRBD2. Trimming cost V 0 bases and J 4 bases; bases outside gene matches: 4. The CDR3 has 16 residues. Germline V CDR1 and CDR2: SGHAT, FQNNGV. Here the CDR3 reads CASSLELAGGRETQYF. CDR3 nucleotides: TGTGCCAGCAGCTTAGAATTAGCGGGGGGGCGAGAGACCCAGTACTTC.

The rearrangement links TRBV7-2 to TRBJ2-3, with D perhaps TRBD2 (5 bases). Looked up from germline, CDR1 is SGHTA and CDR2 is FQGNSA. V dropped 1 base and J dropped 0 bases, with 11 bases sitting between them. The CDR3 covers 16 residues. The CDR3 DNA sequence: TGTGCCAGCAGCTTAGGGCGCGGGCCGAGCACAGATACGCAGTATTTT. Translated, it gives CASSLGRGPSTDTQYF.

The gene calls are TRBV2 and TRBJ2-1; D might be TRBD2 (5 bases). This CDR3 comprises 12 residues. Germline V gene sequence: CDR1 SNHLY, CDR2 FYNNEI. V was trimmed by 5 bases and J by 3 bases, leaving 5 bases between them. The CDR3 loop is CASSTSYNEQFF. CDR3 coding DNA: TGTGCCAGCAGTACTAGCTACAATGAGCAGTTCTTC.

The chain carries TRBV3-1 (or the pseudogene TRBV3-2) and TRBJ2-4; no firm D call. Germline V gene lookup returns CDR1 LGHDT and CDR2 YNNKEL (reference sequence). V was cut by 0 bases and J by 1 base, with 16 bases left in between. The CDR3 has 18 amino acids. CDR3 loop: CASSQDMATVVAKNIQYF. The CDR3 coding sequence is TGTGCCAGCAGCCAAGATATGGCCACCGTCGTGGCCAAAAACATTCAGTACTTC.

This CDR3 is CASSIDGKETQYF. CDR3 bases: TGTGCCAGTAGTATAGACGGGAAGGAGACCCAGTACTTC. V gene TRBV19 combines with J gene TRBJ2-5; TRBD2 is a possible D gene (5 bases). The CDR3 runs to 13 residues. From germline, CDR1 is LNHDA and CDR2 SQIVND (reference sequence). V was shortened by 0 bases and J by 5 bases, with 7 bases between the two germline ends.

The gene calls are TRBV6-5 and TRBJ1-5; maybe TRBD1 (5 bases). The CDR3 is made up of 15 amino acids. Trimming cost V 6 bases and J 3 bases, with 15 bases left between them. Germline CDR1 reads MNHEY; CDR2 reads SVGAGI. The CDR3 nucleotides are TGTGCCAGCAGGCCCCTCAGGGCTTACAATCAGCCCCAGCATTTT. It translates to CASRPLRAYNQPQHF.

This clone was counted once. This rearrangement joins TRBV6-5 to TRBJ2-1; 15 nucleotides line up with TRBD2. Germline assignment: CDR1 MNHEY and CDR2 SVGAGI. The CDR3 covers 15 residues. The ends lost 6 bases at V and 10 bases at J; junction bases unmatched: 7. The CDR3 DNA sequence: TGTGCCAGCAGCCCCGGACTAGCGGGGGGGCGGGAGCAGTTCTTC. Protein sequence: CASSPGLAGGREQFF.